This TCR beta chain was identified during a study of regulatory T cells in long-lasting Graves disease (dated by TCRdb to 2020 to 2023). Regarding the study in general: Persistent Graves' disease was defined as persistently positive TSH receptor autoantibodies together with antithyroid drug treatment for over 5 years. The study was conducted in China and was registered as a clinical trial. This study used TCR sequencing and RNA sequencing of peripheral blood to compare persistent Graves' disease patients against newly diagnosed Graves' disease patients. On average, persistent Graves' disease patients in the clinical cohort had been on antithyroid drugs for about 10.3 years. A total of around 35 samples were covered by TCR sequencing, comprising roughly 13 persistent and around 20 newly diagnosed Graves' disease patients.

To note about this clonotype: This clone's antigen is unknown. Base quality data are lacking; no much larger clone is found one base away.

Points the paper makes about the study in general: Peripheral blood alone was examined, since thyroid tissue, which constituted the primary lesion, could not be accessed. The authors noted that the small sample size was a limitation that may lower accuracy. Preferential use of TRBV28, TRBJ1-2 and TRBJ2-5 was observed in persistent disease, whereas TRBV20-1 and TRBJ2-1 were favored in newly diagnosed disease. Only the TCR beta chain was sequenced and analyzed. Persistent Graves' disease patients showed lower TCR Shannon entropy and fewer highly expanded clones than newly diagnosed patients, suggesting clonal expansion. Persistent patients shared more public clonotypes among themselves (more than 2,500) than newly diagnosed patients did (approximately 970).

Reading the label with the study, this specimen's time point is: persistent/refractory GD, antithyroid drugs over 5 years with positive TRAb. RNA was extracted from PBMCs in TRIzol for both TCR sequencing and RNA sequencing. The diagnosis of Graves' disease was made according to American Thyroid Association guidelines. Patients for the study were recruited at an endocrinology department in Xi'an, China. Each patient gave around 9.2 milliliters of peripheral blood, collected in an EDTA anticoagulant tube. PBMCs were isolated by Ficoll Paque Plus density gradient separation without further T cell sorting. An Agilent 2100 Bioanalyzer and agarose gel were used to assess RNA quality, and a NanoDrop 2000 was used to measure RNA concentration. Trimming removed 4 bases from V and 5 bases from J, leaving 17 bases between the germline ends. The CDR3 covers 15 residues, taking in both the cysteine and the phenylalanine. The DNA shown is the 45-base CDR3, in frame from base 1.

The library relied on multiplex PCR. The sample was run on an Illumina HiSeq 4000. To build TCR beta libraries, CDR3 regions were amplified by Arm-PCR using iRepertoire HTBI primers. PCR products were gel purified before sequencing. On the study's bioinformatics: Across samples, about 64 TRBV and roughly 15 TRBJ segments were identified and used for gene usage analysis of CDR3 amino acid clonotypes. Filtered high-quality paired reads were merged into contigs using COPE and FqMerger. BLAST was used to align contigs to the IMGT TRBV, TRBD and TRBJ reference genes, and CDR3 was defined following IMGT. Clonotypes above 0.1% frequency were classified as highly expanded clones. Repertoire diversity was measured by Shannon entropy, and V-J evenness by the Gini coefficient. Public clonotypes were defined as clonotypes shared by more than one individual. TCRdb redid the processing of the public reads, applying fastp at Q25 and MiXCR, and retained in-frame beta chains. Each CDR3 protein gets just one entry, which takes the most common genes and DNA from the rows behind it. The V and J calls, along with clone size, are taken from TCRdb and not from the paper's own processing. Recorded for this sample are a few hundred thousand distinct CDR3 sequences; less than 25% of them occurred a single time. Approximately 25% of the sample is in the top ten clones.

The clonotype was recovered from a female donor with Graves disease. Sequences were derived from peripheral blood mononuclear cells (PBMCs), sampled when the disease was refractory, from a patient treated with antithyroid drugs. The rearranged segments are TRBV12-3 or TRBV12-4 and TRBJ2-5; the D gene is perhaps TRBD2, from 7 matching bases. The nucleotides are TGTGCCAGCAGTTCGGAGGGGGGGGAGGGGGAGACCCAGTACTTC. Translated, this gives CASSSEGGEGETQYF.